This entry lists 6 T cell receptor beta chains sequenced from one sample in a study of T-cell memory formation after mild COVID-19 listed by TCRdb under 2021. The library was generated by 5' RACE. The instrument given in TCRdb is Illumina NovaSeq 6000. TCRdb reworked the public reads: Q25 trimming with fastp, MiXCR clone assembly, productive beta chains retained. Records with the same CDR3 protein are collapsed into one entry carrying the most frequent genes and DNA. The sample yields 110,000 or so distinct CDR3 sequences; approximately 22% were counted once. The ten largest clones capture roughly 40% of the sample. The sequenced sample was PBMCs or a T cell subset sorted from them (not recorded which). These receptors all come from a man younger than 30 who had mild COVID-19 (a few samples of this study predate the infection). The sample titles of this study are shuffled in the database, so cell type and time point are left out; the donor was told from shared clones.

This clonotype showed up just a few times. This chain connects TRBV7-9 to TRBJ2-5; D call uncertain. The CDR3 is made up of 11 amino acids. In germline, CDR1 is SEHNR, CDR2 FQNEAQ (reference sequence). The V end was cut by 5 bases, the J end by 9 bases, with 10 bases between. The CDR3 is CASSRSTSQYF. The CDR3 coding sequence is TGTGCCAGCAGCAGGAGTACGTCCCAGTACTTC.

This clonotype came up once. The V gene is TRBV2, the J gene TRBJ2-1, with 7 bases aligning to TRBD2. This CDR3 region has 13 residues. The junction had 5 bases not matched to a gene; V was cut back by 7 bases and J by 5 bases. CDR1 is SNHLY, CDR2 FYNNEI, per germline. The CDR3 spells CASNGLGDNEQFF. CDR3 sequence (DNA): TGTGCCAGCAATGGACTAGGGGACAATGAGCAGTTCTTC. The complete variable domain, with remaining parts taken from reference TRBV2 and TRBJ2-1, reads EPEVTQTPSHQVTQMGQEVILRCVPISNHLYFYWYRQILGQKVEFLVSFYNNEISEKSEIFDDQFSVERPDGSNFTLKIRSTKLEDSAMYFCASNGLGDNEQFFGPGTRLTVL.

This clonotype came up a few times. The V call is TRBV7-9, the J call TRBJ2-7; 13 bases match TRBD2. Germline CDR1 reads SEHNR; CDR2 reads FQNEAQ (reference sequence). Trimming removed 4 bases from V and 2 bases from J; junction bases left unmatched: 5. The CDR3 contains 16 residues. The CDR3 DNA sequence: TGTGCCAGCAGCTCCAGGACTAGCGGGGGCCCCTACGAGCAGTACTTC. Translating it yields CASSSRTSGGPYEQYF.

J is TRBJ1-2 and V is TRBV6-1; tentatively, D is TRBD1 (6 bases). The length of the CDR3 is 13 residues. The germline gives CDR1 MNHNS, CDR2 SASEGT. Trimming cost V 2 bases and J 6 bases, with 10 bases left between them. CDR3 sequence: CASSEPQGDGYTF. DNA for the CDR3: TGTGCCAGCAGTGAACCACAGGGCGATGGCTACACCTTC.

The chain combines TRBV7-9 with TRBJ1-6; D not resolved. Trimming left V 8 bases short and J 11 bases short, with 7 bases between. Germline loops: CDR1 SEHNR, CDR2 FQNEAQ (reference sequence). The CDR3 is made up of 10 amino acids. In DNA form, the CDR3 reads TGTGCCAGCGATATTGCACCCCTCCACTTT. This codes for CASDIAPLHF.

The J gene is TRBJ2-1, the V gene TRBV7-2; TRBD2 aligns across 8 bases. The CDR3 is made up of 14 amino acids. With 4 bases clipped from V and 8 bases from J, the junction kept 7 bases outside the gene matches. CDR1 is SGHTA, CDR2 FQGNSA, per germline. CDR3 loop: CASSSTGGADEQFF. CDR3 sequence (DNA): TGTGCCAGCAGCTCGACCGGGGGGGCCGATGAGCAGTTCTTC.